This TCR beta chain was sequenced for a study of control samples from healthy donors and cancer patients. The germline CDR1 and CDR2 sequences are GTSNPN and SVGIG (reference sequence). CDR3 size: 13 residues. Trimming pared 0 bases from V and 11 bases from J, leaving 16 bases between. The repertoire was sequenced with immunoSEQ multiplex PCR; TCRdb's copy has only in-frame clones and lacks some. This sample yields approximately 70,000 clones, of which over 70% are seen a single time; 28% belongs to the top ten. The source is a man aged 50 to 60 in good health. The source material was blood. The chain recombines TRBV30 with TRBJ1-1; no definite D call. The CDR3 DNA is TGTGCCTGGAGTGTTCCGGGTCGCAGCGGGGCTTTCTTT. This gives the protein CAWSVPGRSGAFF. The full variable domain, completed using reference TRBV30 and TRBJ1-1, is SQTIHQWPATLVQPVGSPLSLECTVEGTSNPNLYWYRQAAGRGLQLLFYSVGIGQISSEVPQNLSASRPQDRQFILSSKKLLLSDSGFYLCAWSVPGRSGAFFGQGTRLTVV.